These 26 T cell receptor beta chains share one sample of origin, sequenced in a study of T cell clonotyping in hematopoietic cell transplantation. Sequenced by immunoSEQ multiplex PCR; TCRdb stores in-frame clones only, minus some. The sample records approximately 8,400 clones, 66% being singletons. Source: peripheral blood mononuclear cells, taken 100 days after allogeneic stem cell transplant. The receptor set was obtained from a male patient aged 60 to 75 who had an allogeneic stem cell transplant from an unrelated donor, so the T cells may come from the graft donor. Some clones in this sample may be carry-over from other donors' samples.

The chain uses TRBV9 and TRBJ2-1; 8 nucleotides line up with TRBD2. Germline CDR1 reads SGDLS; CDR2 reads YYNGEE. This CDR3 has 15 residues. J lost 5 bases, V lost 2 bases, and 6 bases had no gene match. This CDR3 reads CASSVLAGFDNEQFF. The DNA of the CDR3 is TGTGCCAGCAGCGTTTTAGCGGGGTTCGACAATGAGCAGTTCTTC. Full variable domain (outside the CDR3, taken from reference TRBV9 and TRBJ2-1): DSGVTQTPKHLITATGQRVTLRCSPRSGDLSVYWYQQSLDQGLQFLIQYYNGEERAKGNILERFSAQQFPDLHSELNLSSLELGDSALYFCASSVLAGFDNEQFFGPGTRLTVL.

This clone was detected only a few times. V is TRBV15 and J is TRBJ1-6; D is ambiguous. The CDR3 covers 13 residues. Germline V gives CDR1 LNHNV, CDR2 YYDKDF (reference sequence). V lost 2 bases, J lost 8 bases, and 7 bases lay in between. This CDR3 is CATSRRADSPLHF. In DNA, the CDR3 is TGTGCCACCAGCAGAAGGGCGGATTCACCCCTCCACTTT. Full variable domain (rest looked up from reference TRBV15 and TRBJ1-6): DAMVIQNPRYQVTQFGKPVTLSCSQTLNHNVMYWYQQKSSQAPKLLFHYYDKDFNNEADTPDNFQSRRPNTSFCFLDIRSPGLGDTAMYLCATSRRADSPLHFGNGTRLTVT.

The rearrangement uses TRBV19 and TRBJ1-2; 7 bases align to TRBD1. The CDR3 has 15 amino acids. J was trimmed by 7 bases and V by 4 bases; bases with no gene match: 12. The germline gives CDR1 LNHDA, CDR2 SQIVND (reference sequence). CDR3 residues: CASSTTGWRSGGYTF. The CDR3 DNA reads TGTGCCAGTAGTACGACAGGGTGGAGAAGTGGTGGCTACACCTTC.

This chain joins TRBV27 and TRBJ2-7, with a weak D call TRBD1 (6 bases). The CDR3 is 14 residues long. V dropped 10 bases and J dropped 0 bases, with 16 bases sitting between them. The V gene's germline CDR1 is MNHEY and CDR2 SMNVEV (reference sequence). This CDR3 reads CATRNRASSYEQYF. The CDR3 DNA reads as TGTGCCACAAGAAACAGGGCGAGCTCCTACGAGCAGTACTTC.

The chain combines TRBV5-1 with TRBJ1-2; TRBD1 might be the D (5 bases). The V end was cut by 7 bases, the J end by 4 bases, with 14 bases between. This CDR3 has 13 residues. Looked up from germline, CDR1 is SGHRS and CDR2 is YFSETQ. The CDR3 region has the DNA TGCGCCAGCGCCTTGGGAGGGGCCTATGGCTACACCTTC. Amino acid sequence: CASALGGAYGYTF.

Only a few counts were recorded for this clone. J is TRBJ1-2 and V is TRBV15, with 12 bases identical to TRBD1. The CDR3 runs 16 residues. The V gene's germline CDR1 is LNHNV and CDR2 YYDKDF (reference sequence). With 1 base clipped from V and 7 bases from J, the junction kept 7 bases outside the gene matches. CDR3 amino acids: CATSRAEGQGAGGYTF. The CDR3 region has the DNA TGTGCCACCAGCAGAGCCGAGGGACAGGGGGCGGGTGGCTACACCTTC.

This chain uses TRBV28 with TRBJ2-3, with D uncertain. CDR1 and CDR2 from the germline V gene are MDHEN and SYDVKM. Deletions cut 4 bases from V and 5 bases from J, with 19 bases between. The CDR3 has 16 residues. Here the CDR3 DNA reads TGTGCCAGCAGTTCGGTGGACCGCGGACCGAGAGATACGCAGTATTTT. Its protein is CASSSVDRGPRDTQYF.

This chain joins TRBV5-4 and TRBJ1-3; 11 bases map to TRBD1. J lost 0 bases, V lost 5 bases, and 10 bases had no gene match. This CDR3 is 18 amino acids long. The germline gives CDR1 SGHNT, CDR2 YYREEE (reference sequence). CDR3 amino acids: CASRGDRGSSCSGNTIYF. The CDR3 nucleotides read TGTGCCAGCAGGGGGGACAGGGGGTCCTCATGCTCTGGAAACACCATATATTTT.

This sequence joins TRBV7-2 and TRBJ2-7, with 7 bases matching TRBD2. The germline V gene encodes CDR1 SGHTA and CDR2 FQGNSA. CDR3 length: 14 residues. V gave up 4 bases and J gave up 6 bases; unmatched junction bases: 9. The DNA for the CDR3 is TGTGCCAGCAGCTCGGGGGGAGTCTCCGCCGAGCAGTACTTC. Amino acid sequence: CASSSGGVSAEQYF.

The J gene is TRBJ2-5, the V gene TRBV11-2; no clear D. CDR3 size: 14 residues. Trimming removed 7 bases from V and 2 bases from J, with 14 bases in between. The germline CDR1 and CDR2 sequences are SGHAT and FQNNGV. CDR3 nucleotides: TGTGCCAGCACGCCCGAGATGGAACAAGAGACCCAGTACTTC. Translated, it gives CASTPEMEQETQYF.

The rearrangement joins TRBV7-3 to TRBJ1-1; D ambiguous. Trimming removed 1 base from V and 7 bases from J, with 10 bases in between. This CDR3 spans 13 amino acids. Germline V gives CDR1 SGHTA, CDR2 FQGTGA. The CDR3 region has the DNA TGTGCCAGCAGCTTAAACCGGCGGGGTGAAGCTTTCTTT. Protein: CASSLNRRGEAFF.

This clone was counted only a few times. The chain is built from TRBV21-1 and TRBJ2-5; TRBD2 is the table's D call and was not checked against the DNA. TRBV21-1 is reported as a pseudogene. This CDR3 contains 17 residues. Written as DNA, the CDR3 is TGTGCCAGCAGCAAGATTAGCCCCAAGCTGCTCCAAGAGACCCAGTACTTC. It is translated as CASSKISPKLLQETQYF.

The V and J genes are TRBV5-1 and TRBJ2-3; D might be TRBD2 (6 bases). Germline V CDR1 and CDR2: SGHRS, YFSETQ. The CDR3 is 15 amino acids. V lost 0 bases, J lost 8 bases, and 16 bases lay in between. The CDR3 DNA reads as TGCGCCAGCAGCTTGGCAGGTAGCGGACGAGGTACGCAGTATTTT. It encodes CASSLAGSGRGTQYF.

This chain links TRBV7-3 with TRBJ1-1; D is undetermined. The CDR3 totals 15 residues. The germline gives CDR1 SGHTA, CDR2 FQGTGA. Trimming left V 5 bases short and J 3 bases short, with 16 bases between. The CDR3 bases are TGTGCCAGCAGCCCGCGGGGAGGATTGGACACTGAAGCTTTCTTT. Encoded protein: CASSPRGGLDTEAFF. Full variable domain (remainder filled in from reference TRBV7-3 and TRBJ1-1): GAGVSQTPSNKVTEKGKYVELRCDPISGHTALYWYRQSLGQGPEFLIYFQGTGAADDSGLPNDRFFAVRPEGSVSTLKIQRTERGDSAVYLCASSPRGGLDTEAFFGQGTRLTVV.

The chain carries TRBV30 and TRBJ2-1; D unresolved. Trimming removed 2 bases from V and 10 bases from J, with 18 bases in between. This CDR3 is built from 14 residues. CDR1 and CDR2 from the germline V gene are GTSNPN and SVGIG (reference sequence). The chain's CDR3 is CAWSSPTSLLEQFF. The CDR3 bases are TGTGCCTGGAGTAGCCCCACGAGTTTACTCGAGCAGTTCTTC.

The chain uses TRBV9 and TRBJ2-7, with D unresolved. The V end was cut by 3 bases, the J end by 2 bases, with 9 bases between. The CDR3 covers 13 residues. Germline V gene data show CDR1 as SGDLS and CDR2 as YYNGEE. CDR3 coding DNA: TGTGCCAGCAGCGCGGGCAGTGCCTACGAGCAGTACTTC. Translated: CASSAGSAYEQYF.

The gene calls are TRBV6-5 and TRBJ1-2; the match to TRBD1 covers 10 bases. In germline, CDR1 is MNHEY, CDR2 SVGAGI. Losses at the gene ends were 7 bases for V and 5 bases for J; bases not matched to a gene: 7. The CDR3 is 14 residues long. As DNA, the CDR3 is TGTGCCAGCACCCGGACAGGGGGAGTTTATGGCTACACCTTC. This encodes CASTRTGGVYGYTF.

This clone appeared a few times. As DNA, the CDR3 is TGTGCCAGCAGCTCCAATAATCAGCCCCAGCATTTT. Its protein is CASSSNNQPQHF. V usage is TRBV7-6 and J usage is TRBJ1-5; D is undetermined. The V end was cut by 4 bases, the J end by 4 bases, with 5 bases between. This CDR3 comprises 12 residues. Looked up from germline, CDR1 is SGHVS and CDR2 is FNYEAQ. The whole variable domain, filled in from reference TRBV7-6 and TRBJ1-5, reads GAGVSQSPRYKVTKRGQDVALRCDPISGHVSLYWYRQALGQGPEFLTYFNYEAQQDKSGLPNDRFSAERPEGSISTLTIQRTEQRDSAMYRCASSSNNQPQHFGDGTRLSIL.

The V call is TRBV27, the J call TRBJ1-2; 7 bases agree with TRBD1. J was trimmed by 4 bases and V by 8 bases; bases with no gene match: 13. This CDR3 spans 15 amino acids. The germline gives CDR1 MNHEY, CDR2 SMNVEV (reference sequence). The chain's CDR3 is CASGRRGPLAYGYTF. Written as DNA, the CDR3 is TGTGCCAGCGGTCGAAGGGGGCCGCTCGCCTATGGCTACACCTTC.

This clone has just a few counts. The chain joins TRBV5-1 to TRBJ1-1; no clear D. Per germline, CDR1 SGHRS and CDR2 YFSETQ. The CDR3 loop spans 13 amino acids. Deletions cut 4 bases from V and 4 bases from J, with 11 bases between. The CDR3 DNA reads TGCGCCAGCAGCGCGGGCTCTCCCACTGAAGCTTTCTTT. Its protein is CASSAGSPTEAFF.

In its sample, this clone was seen a few times. Other DNA sequences from this sample encode an identical CDR3 as well. The chain joins TRBV7-2 to TRBJ2-7, with D unresolved. The CDR3 covers 10 residues. V lost 8 bases, J lost 2 bases, and 4 bases lay in between. Germline assignment: CDR1 SGHTA and CDR2 FQGNSA. For the CDR3, the DNA is TGTGCCAGCGGGGCCTACGAGCAGTACTTC. Its protein is CASGAYEQYF. Full variable domain (remainder filled in from reference TRBV7-2 and TRBJ2-7): GAGVSQSPSNKVTEKGKDVELRCDPISGHTALYWYRQSLGQGLEFLIYFQGNSAPDKSGLPSDRFSAERTGGSVSTLTIQRTQQEDSAVYLCASGAYEQYFGPGTRLTVT.

The rearrangement links TRBV2 to TRBJ2-3; no clear D. The V and J ends lost 8 bases and 4 bases respectively, with 22 bases between them. This CDR3 spans 16 amino acids. Germline CDR1 reads SNHLY; CDR2 reads FYNNEI. The CDR3 spells CASPTSVQARSDTQYF. The CDR3 DNA reads as TGTGCCAGCCCGACCTCCGTCCAAGCCCGTTCAGATACGCAGTATTTT.

The chain employs TRBV5-6 and TRBJ1-2; D ambiguous. CDR1 SGHDT and CDR2 YYEEEE come from the germline V gene. V dropped 5 bases and J dropped 0 bases, with 5 bases sitting between them. The CDR3 sequence is 12 residues long. The CDR3 sequence is CASRAANYGYTF. The CDR3 region has the DNA TGTGCCAGCAGAGCAGCTAACTATGGCTACACCTTC.

The chain employs TRBV27 and TRBJ2-1, with a tentative D call TRBD2 (6 bases). Germline V gene sequence: CDR1 MNHEY, CDR2 SMNVEV (reference sequence). Trimming took off 4 bases at V and 10 bases at J, with 11 bases between the two ends. The CDR3 covers 12 residues. CDR3 sequence (DNA): TGTGCCAGCAGTTCCTTAGCGGAAGAGCAGTTCTTC. It specifies CASSSLAEEQFF.

The gene calls are TRBV1 and TRBJ1-4. TRBV1 is flagged as a pseudogene. This CDR3 has 19 amino acids. CDR3 amino acids: CTSSQGPAGHTSGHEKLFF. CDR3 DNA sequence: TGCACCAGCAGCCAAGGGCCGGCAGGACACACCTCGGGGCATGAAAAACTGTTTTTT.

Points on this clone: Since a far larger clone is one base different, this is likely a read error. The V call is TRBV4-2, the J call TRBJ2-3, with TRBD2 as a possible D gene (5 bases). Germline values: CDR1 LGHNA, CDR2 YNFKEQ. There are 14 residues in the CDR3. Trimming cost V 0 bases and J 6 bases, with 10 bases left between them. The CDR3 reads CASSQDQPGDTQYF. CDR3 in DNA: TGTGCCAGCAGCCAAGATCAACCGGGGGATACGCAGTATTTT.